Sequencing of this T cell receptor (beta chain) was carried out in a study of blood T cell repertoires in COVID-19. Study information: PBMCs, B-cell-depleted T cells, or T cells provided the cDNA or gDNA that made up the material.

This clone is a singleton in its sample. Per the original data handling: Estimation of nucleated cell counts was performed using reference gene primer amplification. Libraries were prepared by immunoSEQ multiplex PCR; TCRdb keeps only in-frame clonotypes and omits some of them. From that table come the V and J calls and clone size; the DNA was used to work out D and trimming. The sample records around 130,000 clones, roughly 77% being singletons. The V gene lost 6 bases and the J gene lost 0 bases, with 21 bases spanning the gap. Germline V CDR1 and CDR2: SGHDT, YYEEEE. The CDR3 covers 17 residues. This TCR was recovered from a man aged 60-69 years with active or convalescent COVID-19. The specimen sequenced was peripheral blood. The rearrangement links TRBV5-6 to TRBJ2-5, with TRBD1 as a possible D gene (6 bases). The CDR3 nucleotides read TGTGCCAGCACCCCCATTGGGACATCTGAGTACCAAGAGACCCAGTACTTC. It yields the protein CASTPIGTSEYQETQYF.